The 22 T cell receptor beta chains in this list originate from one sample, sequenced in a study of post-analysis software for immune sequencing data. The study's findings and limits: Patients had higher frequencies than controls of roughly 5 TRBV segments, including TRBV5-6, TRBV5-1 and TRBV20-1.

Prepared libraries of TCR beta cDNA carried unique molecular identifiers. TCRdb itself ran the PCR reads through MiXCR, one entry per CDR3 protein. The sample lists roughly 730,000 distinct CDR3 sequences, 25% to 30% occurring once. The antigens these receptors bind are not known. Sequenced input: blood. The origin of the receptors is a girl aged 5 to 17 with multiple sclerosis.

This clonotype was recorded a few times. This rearrangement joins TRBV29-1 to TRBJ2-7, with D possibly being TRBD1 or TRBD2 (5 bases each). This CDR3 has 14 residues. Trimming left V 4 bases short and J 2 bases short, with 15 bases between. The germline V gene encodes CDR1 SQVTM and CDR2 ANQGSEA. CDR3 in DNA: TGCAGCGTTGTATTCGGGGACGGAGCCTACGAGCAGTACTTC. It codes for CSVVFGDGAYEQYF.

A few counts support this clonotype. This sequence joins TRBV20-1 and TRBJ1-2; D call uncertain. This CDR3 spans 13 amino acids. Per the germline V gene, CDR1 is DFQATT and CDR2 is SNEGSKA (reference sequence). The ends were cut back, 5 bases at V and 8 bases at J, with 18 bases in the middle. The CDR3: CSAPSTVQWGYTF. The CDR3 nucleotides read TGCAGTGCTCCATCAACGGTACAATGGGGCTACACCTTC.

The J gene is TRBJ2-3, the V gene TRBV20-1; 9 bases fit TRBD2. The CDR3 has 14 amino acids. Looked up from germline, CDR1 is DFQATT and CDR2 is SNEGSKA (reference sequence). The J segment lost 6 bases and the V segment lost 6 bases, leaving 10 bases of the junction unmatched. The chain's CDR3 is CSAPPSGTCDTQYF. CDR3 in DNA: TGCAGTGCACCCCCTAGCGGGACGTGTGATACGCAGTATTTT.

Here the CDR3 reads CASSSLQGPLPYEQYF. DNA of the CDR3: TGTGCCAGCAGCTCCCTACAGGGTCCACTCCCCTACGAGCAGTACTTC. V gene TRBV7-8 combines with J gene TRBJ2-7; tentatively, D is TRBD1 (6 bases). This CDR3 contains 16 residues. Germline V CDR1 and CDR2: SGHVS, FQNEAQ. Trimming removed 4 bases from V and 2 bases from J, with 18 bases in between.

V is TRBV5-1 and J is TRBJ2-6; D is uncertain. The V and J ends lost 2 bases and 0 bases respectively, with 6 bases between them. The CDR3 has 15 amino acids. The V gene's germline CDR1 is SGHRS and CDR2 YFSETQ. In DNA form, the CDR3 reads TGCGCCAGCAGCTTTACAGCCTCTGGGGCCAACGTCCTGACTTTC. Protein: CASSFTASGANVLTF.

The chain combines TRBV29-1 with TRBJ2-3; D gene unclear. Trimming shortened V by 6 bases and J by 1 base, and 11 bases separated the two germline ends. This CDR3 contains 13 residues. Germline CDR1 is SQVTM and CDR2 is ANQGSEA. DNA of the CDR3: TGCAGCGTCGCCCGGCAAGGCACAGATACGCAGTATTTT. It encodes CSVARQGTDTQYF.

This clonotype was seen a few times. CDR3 bases: TGCGCCAGCAGCTTAACACAGGGGGTGGGCAATGAGCAGTTCTTC. Its protein is CASSLTQGVGNEQFF. The V gene is TRBV5-1, the J gene TRBJ2-1; 8 bases match TRBD1. This CDR3 has 15 amino acids. The V segment lost 2 bases and the J segment 6 bases; nucleotides outside the gene matches: 7. Germline loops: CDR1 SGHRS, CDR2 YFSETQ.

CDR3 DNA sequence: TGCAGTGCTAGGACAATGGGGGAACGGGATACGCAGTATTTT. Amino acids: CSARTMGERDTQYF. The chain couples TRBV20-1 to TRBJ2-3; D is perhaps TRBD1 or TRBD2 (5 bases each). V shed 3 bases and J shed 6 bases, with 16 bases lying between them. The CDR3 runs 14 residues. CDR1 DFQATT and CDR2 SNEGSKA come from the germline V gene (reference sequence).

This clonotype came up a few times. This chain joins TRBV29-1 and TRBJ2-1; weak D call: TRBD1 (6 bases). V was cut by 5 bases and J by 3 bases, with 14 bases left in between. Germline values: CDR1 SQVTM, CDR2 ANQGSEA. This CDR3 comprises 14 residues. CDR3 sequence (DNA): TGCAGCGTTTCGAAAGGGGGTTACTACAATGAGCAGTTCTTC. Translating gives CSVSKGGYYNEQFF.

This clonotype was picked up a small number of times. The chain joins TRBV7-9 to TRBJ1-5; D is uncertain. Germline values: CDR1 SEHNR, CDR2 FQNEAQ (reference sequence). This CDR3 contains 12 residues. Trimming removed 5 bases from V and 3 bases from J, with 5 bases in between. CDR3 sequence reads: CASSPDNQPQHF. DNA of the CDR3: TGTGCCAGCAGCCCCGACAATCAGCCCCAGCATTTT. Supplemented by reference TRBV7-9 and TRBJ1-5, the full variable domain reads DTGVSQNPRHKITKRGQNVTFRCDPISEHNRLYWYRQTLGQGPEFLTYFQNEAQLEKSRLLSDRFSAERPKGSFSTLEIQRTEQGDSAMYLCASSPDNQPQHFGDGTRLSIL.

This clonotype occurred a few times. V is TRBV20-1 and J is TRBJ2-3, with D tentatively TRBD2 (6 bases). The V and J ends lost 6 bases and 2 bases respectively, with 18 bases between them. The CDR3 has 15 amino acids. Looked up from germline, CDR1 is DFQATT and CDR2 is SNEGSKA (reference sequence). The CDR3 protein is CSADLSSGHTDTQYF. The CDR3 region has the DNA TGCAGTGCAGACCTGAGTAGCGGACACACAGATACGCAGTATTTT.

This chain links TRBV24-1 with TRBJ2-1; unclear D gene. The V end was cut by 2 bases, the J end by 8 bases, with 12 bases between. The CDR3 extends over 14 amino acids. CDR1 and CDR2 (germline): KGHDR, SFDVKD. CDR3 sequence (DNA): TGTGCCACCAGTGATTCGGACCGAAGCGATGAGCAGTTCTTC. Its protein product is CATSDSDRSDEQFF.

In its sample, this clonotype was seen many times. J is TRBJ2-5 and V is TRBV4-3; D is perhaps TRBD2 (6 bases). The germline V gene has CDR1 LGHNA and CDR2 YSLEER. Trimming pared 0 bases from V and 2 bases from J, leaving 10 bases between. The CDR3 length is 15 residues. Here the CDR3 reads CASSQDLGTQETQYF. The CDR3 nucleotides read TGCGCCAGCAGCCAAGACCTTGGGACTCAAGAGACCCAGTACTTC.

The gene calls are TRBV19 and TRBJ2-3; 9 bases line up with TRBD1. The V segment lost 5 bases and the J segment 8 bases; nucleotides outside the gene matches: 17. Germline V gene sequence: CDR1 LNHDA, CDR2 SQIVND (reference sequence). CDR3 size: 17 residues. The CDR3 sequence is CASSASFPGQGSLTQYF. The DNA for the CDR3 is TGTGCCAGTAGTGCCAGCTTCCCGGGACAGGGTTCTCTTACGCAGTATTTT.

This clonotype has just a few counts. The chain joins TRBV5-1 to TRBJ1-1; the D gene is possibly TRBD1 (5 bases). The CDR3 is 14 residues long. The germline V gene encodes CDR1 SGHRS and CDR2 YFSETQ. V dropped 0 bases and J dropped 5 bases, with 11 bases sitting between them. CDR3 in DNA: TGCGCCAGCAGCTTGGCGGGGGAGAGAACTGAAGCTTTCTTT. This encodes CASSLAGERTEAFF.

The V call is TRBV2, the J call TRBJ2-3, with 10 bases fitting TRBD1. Germline assignment: CDR1 SNHLY and CDR2 FYNNEI. The CDR3 contains 16 residues. After removal of 4 bases from V and 4 bases from J, the junction contained 8 bases not matched to a gene. CDR3 sequence reads: CASSVRDRGQSDTQYF. The CDR3 nucleotides are TGTGCCAGCAGTGTCCGGGACAGGGGTCAATCAGATACGCAGTATTTT. Drawing the rest from reference TRBV2 and TRBJ2-3, the complete variable domain is EPEVTQTPSHQVTQMGQEVILRCVPISNHLYFYWYRQILGQKVEFLVSFYNNEISEKSEIFDDQFSVERPDGSNFTLKIRSTKLEDSAMYFCASSVRDRGQSDTQYFGPGTRLTVL.

This clonotype has just a few counts. This sequence joins TRBV20-1 and TRBJ2-1, with D possibly matching TRBD2 (5 bases). This CDR3 is 16 amino acids long. Germline CDR1 and CDR2: DFQATT and SNEGSKA (reference sequence). The chain's CDR3 is CITQTGSPSSYNEQFF. The CDR3 nucleotides read TGCATCACCCAAACGGGGAGCCCCTCCTCCTACAATGAGCAGTTCTTC.

The chain employs TRBV7-2 and TRBJ2-5, with D perhaps TRBD1 (7 bases). Trimming took 3 bases from V and 5 from J, leaving 16 bases between them. Germline V CDR1 and CDR2: SGHTA, FQGNSA. The CDR3 covers 15 residues. In DNA form, the CDR3 reads TGTGCCAGCAGCTTCCCGACAGGGAGGTTGGAGACCCAGTACTTC. Its translation: CASSFPTGRLETQYF.

This chain uses TRBV7-2 with TRBJ2-1; TRBD1 matches at 10 bases. Unmatched junction bases numbered 11, after V lost 10 bases and J lost 5 bases. This CDR3 is built from 15 residues. The germline V gene encodes CDR1 SGHTA and CDR2 FQGNSA. The CDR3 region has the DNA TGTGCCACCTCGAGAGGGACAGGGGTGAACAATGAGCAGTTCTTC. Protein product: CATSRGTGVNNEQFF.

The chain uses TRBV20-1 and TRBJ2-1; 16 nucleotides agree with TRBD2. V was pared by 1 base and J by 8 bases, with 17 bases of the junction left unmatched. The CDR3 has 20 residues. Per the germline V gene, CDR1 is DFQATT and CDR2 is SNEGSKA (reference sequence). Here the CDR3 DNA reads TGCAGTGCTAGAGTCTTAAGGGGGACTAGCGGGAGGGCCGCTAAAGATGAGCAGTTCTTC. It encodes CSARVLRGTSGRAAKDEQFF.

The genes are TRBV20-1 and TRBJ2-1; D might be TRBD1 or TRBD2, each matching 5 bases. The ends were cut back, 5 bases at V and 9 bases at J, with 17 bases in the middle. The CDR3 totals 13 residues. Germline V gene lookup returns CDR1 DFQATT and CDR2 SNEGSKA (reference sequence). The CDR3: CSAGPGTYGEQFF. DNA of the CDR3: TGCAGTGCTGGTCCCGGGACCTACGGTGAGCAGTTCTTC.

This clonotype occurred a few times. This rearrangement joins TRBV27 to TRBJ2-7, with 7 bases that match TRBD1. CDR3 length: 16 amino acids. Trimming at V came to 5 bases and at J to 4 bases, leaving 14 bases not matched to a gene. Germline V gene data show CDR1 as MNHEY and CDR2 as SMNVEV (reference sequence). The CDR3 here is CASSPLDRASVYEQYF. CDR3 DNA sequence: TGTGCCAGCAGTCCGCTTGACAGGGCATCGGTGTACGAGCAGTACTTC.